In this sample, the clone carrying this T cell receptor (beta chain) turned up a few times. The sample comes from a study of identical twins. CDR3 length: 14 amino acids. The germline V gene encodes CDR1 SGHRS and CDR2 YFSETQ. Losses at the gene ends were 0 bases for V and 8 bases for J; bases not matched to a gene: 4. TCRdb recomputed calls from the 5' RACE reads with MiXCR, one row per CDR3 protein. The sample shows some 1,600,000 distinct CDR3 sequences, more than 30% of them seen only once. Material: cord blood. This chain links TRBV5-1 with TRBJ2-1, with TRBD2 identical over 8 bases. The TCR comes from a newborn girl in good health. The CDR3 DNA reads as TGCGCCAGCAGCTTGGTTTCGGGAGGGGATGAGCAGTTCTTC. This encodes CASSLVSGGDEQFF.